This passage covers 19 T cell receptor beta chains from one sample sequenced in a study of T cells in localized non-small cell lung cancer. Clones were read by immunoSEQ multiplex PCR, and TCRdb kept only the in-frame ones, dropping some. Among about 15,000 clones listed, about 90% were seen once. Specimen: peripheral blood mononuclear cells, collected before any cancer treatment. These receptors all come from a male donor aged 60 or older with stage II lung adenocarcinoma.

The chain recombines TRBV7-8 with TRBJ2-7; D unclear. Germline CDR1 SGHVS, CDR2 FQNEAQ. V was clipped by 1 base and J by 5 bases, with 3 bases between them. The CDR3 consists of 11 residues. The CDR3 is CASSLEHEQYF. The CDR3 DNA reads as TGTGCCAGCAGCTTAGAGCACGAGCAGTACTTC.

V usage is TRBV7-9 and J usage is TRBJ2-5; 7 nucleotides match TRBD2. The germline V gene has CDR1 SEHNR and CDR2 FQNEAQ (reference sequence). Trimming took 7 bases from V and 4 from J; bases not matched to a gene: 6. This CDR3 region has 13 residues. The CDR3 reads CASNWGGSETQYF. As DNA, the CDR3 is TGTGCCAGCAATTGGGGGGGGTCAGAGACCCAGTACTTC.

The chain employs TRBV2 and TRBJ1-4; weak D call: TRBD1 (5 bases). CDR1 SNHLY and CDR2 FYNNEI come from the germline V gene. The CDR3 has 15 amino acids. Trimming stripped 3 bases from V and 8 bases from J, with 16 bases between. The CDR3 reads CASSDRDPRSEKLFF. DNA of the CDR3: TGTGCCAGCAGTGACCGGGACCCGAGGTCGGAAAAACTGTTTTTT.

The genes are TRBV19 and TRBJ1-1, with 7 bases that match TRBD1. The V and J ends lost 6 bases and 0 bases, in that order; junction bases with no gene match: 7. Germline values: CDR1 LNHDA, CDR2 SQIVND (reference sequence). The CDR3 has 15 amino acids. The CDR3 here is CASRRPGQLNTEAFF. DNA for the CDR3: TGTGCCAGTAGGCGTCCGGGACAGTTGAACACTGAAGCTTTCTTT.

This chain links TRBV19 with TRBJ2-7; D gene ambiguous. CDR3 length: 13 residues. V lost 1 base and J lost 2, with 6 bases in between. Germline V gives CDR1 LNHDA, CDR2 SQIVND (reference sequence). The CDR3 here is CASSIGTPYEQYF. The CDR3 nucleotides read TGTGCCAGTAGTATAGGGACCCCCTACGAGCAGTACTTC.

Here the CDR3 reads CASSAPGGTEAFF. The CDR3 DNA reads TGTGCCAGCAGCGCACCTGGAGGCACTGAAGCTTTCTTT. The gene calls are TRBV7-9 and TRBJ1-1; D gene uncertain. The V end lost 5 bases, the J end lost 4 bases, and 11 bases lay between the germline ends. Germline-derived CDR1 and CDR2 are SEHNR and FQNEAQ (reference sequence). This CDR3 is built from 13 residues.

CDR3 DNA sequence: TGTGCCTGGAGTGTAGTCCCACGGGAGCCCCAGCATTTT. Amino acids: CAWSVVPREPQHF. The J gene is TRBJ1-5, the V gene TRBV30; no clear D. Trimming took off 0 bases at V and 8 bases at J, with 11 bases between the two ends. Germline CDR1 and CDR2: GTSNPN and SVGIG (reference sequence). This CDR3 has 13 amino acids.

CDR3 amino acids: CASSPGNYRGGNQPQHF. DNA for the CDR3: TGTGCCAGCAGCCCAGGGAACTACAGGGGAGGCAATCAGCCCCAGCATTTT. The chain links TRBV7-8 to TRBJ1-5; 7 bases map to TRBD1. CDR3 length: 17 residues. Trimming at V came to 5 bases and at J to 2 bases, leaving 12 bases not matched to a gene. Per the germline V gene, CDR1 is SGHVS and CDR2 is FQNEAQ.

This chain connects TRBV30 to TRBJ2-1; maybe TRBD2 (5 bases). The length of the CDR3 is 12 residues. The germline V gene encodes CDR1 GTSNPN and CDR2 SVGIG (reference sequence). V lost 2 bases and J lost 6, with 8 bases in between. CDR3 residues: CAWSRTGNEQFF. CDR3 nucleotide sequence: TGTGCCTGGAGTAGGACTGGCAATGAGCAGTTCTTC.

This chain links TRBV7-6 with TRBJ2-5; possibly TRBD1 or TRBD2 for D (5 bases each). CDR1 and CDR2 from the germline V gene are SGHVS and FNYEAQ. The V gene lost 5 bases and the J gene lost 7 bases, with 17 bases spanning the gap. The CDR3 totals 14 residues. The CDR3 loop is CASSPRSYGGTQYF. In DNA, the CDR3 is TGTGCCAGCAGCCCTCGGTCGTATGGGGGGACCCAGTACTTC.

This sequence joins TRBV28 and TRBJ2-3; a weak D match, TRBD2 (6 bases). Per germline, CDR1 MDHEN and CDR2 SYDVKM. V shed 5 bases and J shed 2 bases, with 11 bases lying between them. The CDR3 runs 14 residues. CDR3 nucleotides: TGTGCCAGCAGTGGACTACTTCACACAGATACGCAGTATTTT. This translates into CASSGLLHTDTQYF.

The chain recombines TRBV28 with TRBJ1-1; D gene uncertain. Trimming pared 4 bases from V and 2 bases from J, leaving 11 bases between. The germline V gene has CDR1 MDHEN and CDR2 SYDVKM. The CDR3 runs to 14 residues. CDR3 DNA: TGTGCCAGCAGTTCCGCCGGGCCAAACACTGAAGCTTTCTTT. Its translation is CASSSAGPNTEAFF.

The CDR3 region has the DNA TGTGCCAGCGGGGGCCGCACGCAGTATTTT. Translation: CASGGRTQYF. The chain is built from TRBV7-9 and TRBJ2-3; D is possibly TRBD1 (6 bases). CDR3 length: 10 amino acids. Germline V gene data show CDR1 as SEHNR and CDR2 as FQNEAQ (reference sequence). The ends were cut back, 8 bases at V and 9 bases at J, with 9 bases in the middle.

The V call is TRBV6-1, the J call TRBJ2-6, with D tentatively TRBD2 (6 bases). CDR1 and CDR2 (germline): MNHNS, SASEGT. The length of the CDR3 is 18 residues. The V end was cut by 0 bases, the J end by 0 bases, with 12 bases between. This CDR3 is CASSEAGGGYSGANVLTF. DNA of the CDR3: TGTGCCAGCAGTGAAGCGGGAGGCGGTTACTCTGGGGCCAACGTCCTGACTTTC.

Concerning this clone: Relative to the germline gene, one junction end is altered; a read error may explain this. The chain has TRBV7-7 and TRBJ2-5; 8 bases map to TRBD2. CDR1 is SSHAT and CDR2 is FNYEAQ in the germline V gene (reference sequence). The length of the CDR3 is 15 residues. Here the CDR3 DNA reads TGTGCTAGCAGCTTAGCGGGGTCAGTGCAAGAGACCCAGTACTTC. This encodes CASSLAGSVQETQYF.

The CDR3 loop reads CASGRRTGVSTEAFF. CDR3 DNA sequence: TGTGCCAGCGGTAGACGAACAGGGGTGAGCACTGAAGCTTTCTTT. The rearrangement links TRBV5-4 to TRBJ1-1; 7 bases are a match to TRBD1. This CDR3 contains 15 residues. V lost 7 bases and J lost 4; bases outside the gene matches: 13. Germline V gives CDR1 SGHNT, CDR2 YYREEE (reference sequence).

This sequence joins TRBV6-5 and TRBJ2-7; the match to TRBD1 covers 9 bases. With V trimmed by 7 bases and J by 1 base, 8 bases remained unmatched. The CDR3 length is 15 residues. Looked up from germline, CDR1 is MNHEY and CDR2 is SVGAGI. The CDR3: CASMQGTGPSYEQYF. Here the CDR3 DNA reads TGTGCCAGCATGCAAGGGACAGGGCCTTCCTACGAGCAGTACTTC.

This chain uses TRBV5-1 with TRBJ1-5; a weak D match, TRBD1 (5 bases). V was clipped by 4 bases and J by 5 bases, with 16 bases between them. This CDR3 comprises 15 residues. Germline loops: CDR1 SGHRS, CDR2 YFSETQ. The CDR3 loop reads CASSRDSPWDQPQHF. CDR3 in DNA: TGCGCCAGCAGCCGGGACTCTCCCTGGGATCAGCCCCAGCATTTT.

The DNA for the CDR3 is TGTGCCAGTAGTATACGGGGAGACAGGGTGGGCTACACCTTC. As protein: CASSIRGDRVGYTF. The chain joins TRBV19 to TRBJ1-2; TRBD1 agrees at 7 bases. This CDR3 is built from 14 residues. Germline CDR1 reads LNHDA; CDR2 reads SQIVND (reference sequence). V lost 2 bases and J lost 8; bases outside the gene matches: 8.